This T cell receptor beta chain came from a study of T cell responses to AZD1222 COVID-19 vaccine. On this clone itself: Its antigen remains unknown.

CDR1 is KGHSH, CDR2 LQKENI, per germline. The V segment lost 6 bases and the J segment 7 bases; nucleotides outside the gene matches: 7. The CDR3 is made up of 14 amino acids. Sequencing was performed with immunoSEQ multiplex PCR; in TCRdb, only in-frame clones are kept and a portion is missing. The data hold about 120,000 clones, with roughly 91% observed a single time. Study results and caveats: With dominance at 160-218 and 743-854, vaccine-associated CD4 TCRs spanned spike.

Sequenced here: peripheral blood, sampled 28 days after the second AZD1222 dose. The chain employs TRBV18 and TRBJ2-7, with 12 bases that match TRBD1. This TCR came from an adult who received the AZD1222 COVID-19 vaccine. Here the CDR3 DNA reads TGTGCCAGCTCGGAGGGACAGGGGGCGAGGGAGCAGTACTTC. This sequence encodes CASSEGQGAREQYF. The full variable domain, in which reference TRBV18 and TRBJ2-7 provide the parts outside the CDR3, is NAGVMQNPRHLVRRRGQEARLRCSPMKGHSHVYWYRQLPEEGLKFMVYLQKENIIDESGMPKERFSAEFPKEGPSILRIQQVVRGDSAAYFCASSEGQGAREQYFGPGTRLTVT.